These 27 T cell receptor beta chains came from one sample sequenced in a study of Graves' ophthalmopathy and Graves' hyperthyroidism. RNA transcripts served as template for amplifying TCR beta CDR3 sequences. RT-PCR with HTBI primers came first, then second-round multiplex PCR. One entry per CDR3 protein, called by TCRdb with MiXCR from the multiplex PCR reads. The sample carries about 740,000 distinct CDR3 sequences, around 40% recorded once. Sample: peripheral blood. All receptors come from an adult man with Graves' ophthalmopathy.

V and J are TRBV9 and TRBJ1-3; D gene ambiguous. Germline CDR1 SGDLS, CDR2 YYNGEE. The CDR3 runs to 14 residues. V lost 4 bases and J 0 bases, leaving 8 bases between the germline ends. CDR3 region: CASSIRDSGNTIYF. The CDR3 DNA reads TGTGCCAGCAGCATTCGGGACTCTGGAAACACCATATATTTT.

This clonotype appeared a few times. The V and J genes are TRBV7-9 and TRBJ2-6, with D possibly being TRBD2 (6 bases). With 2 bases removed from V and 2 bases from J, the gap between germline ends came to 19 bases. Per the germline V gene, CDR1 is SEHNR and CDR2 is FQNEAQ (reference sequence). There are 19 residues in the CDR3. The CDR3 nucleotides are TGTGCCAGCAGCTTACCCCTAGGCCTACGGGAGACTGGGGCCAACGTCCTGACTTTC. Translation gives CASSLPLGLRETGANVLTF. The variable domain in full, with the rest retrieved from reference TRBV7-9 and TRBJ2-6, is DTGVSQNPRHKITKRGQNVTFRCDPISEHNRLYWYRQTLGQGPEFLTYFQNEAQLEKSRLLSDRFSAERPKGSFSTLEIQRTEQGDSAMYLCASSLPLGLRETGANVLTFGAGSRLTVL.

This clonotype is a singleton in its sample. The V and J genes are TRBV29-1 and TRBJ1-1; the match to TRBD1 covers 9 bases. The CDR3 has 16 residues. Per germline, CDR1 SQVTM and CDR2 ANQGSEA. Unmatched junction bases numbered 15, after V lost 6 bases and J lost 4 bases. The DNA of the CDR3 is TGCAGCGTCTGCCGAGTCCCGGGACAGGGAAGCACTGAAGCTTTCTTT. It codes for CSVCRVPGQGSTEAFF. Using reference TRBV29-1 and TRBJ1-1 for the parts outside the CDR3, the full variable domain is SAVISQKPSRDICQRGTSLTIQCQVDSQVTMMFWYRQQPGQSLTLIATANQGSEATYESGFVIDKFPISRPNLTFSTLTVSNMSPEDSSIYLCSVCRVPGQGSTEAFFGQGTRLTVV.

Concerning this clonotype itself: The junction does not match germline at one end; this may be a read error. The chain employs TRBV7-9 and TRBJ2-7; D uncertain. The CDR3 loop spans 14 amino acids. In germline, CDR1 is SEHNR, CDR2 FQNEAQ (reference sequence). The CDR3 loop is CASSRLGDSYEQYF. The CDR3 DNA reads TGCGCCAGCAGCCGCCTGGGTGACTCCTACGAGCAGTACTTC.

This chain joins TRBV4-3 and TRBJ1-4, with 10 positions matching TRBD1. Per germline, CDR1 LGHNA and CDR2 YSLEER. V trimming: 0 bases; J trimming: 7 bases; junction bases outside the gene matches: 8. The CDR3 runs 17 residues. In DNA, the CDR3 is TGCGCCAGCAGCCAAGATAGCATCCGGGACAGGGGTGAAAAACTGTTTTTT. It specifies CASSQDSIRDRGEKLFF.

This chain uses TRBV20-1 with TRBJ2-7, with TRBD2 matching over 8 bases. V lost 0 bases and J lost 4; bases outside the gene matches: 8. The CDR3 is 15 amino acids. CDR1 DFQATT and CDR2 SNEGSKA come from the germline V gene (reference sequence). Here the CDR3 DNA reads TGCAGTGCTAGAGATCGAGCGGGAGTTGATTACGAGCAGTACTTC. This gives the protein CSARDRAGVDYEQYF.

The chain employs TRBV19 and TRBJ1-5, with D possibly matching TRBD1 (5 bases). Germline CDR1 reads LNHDA; CDR2 reads SQIVND (reference sequence). Trimming stripped 11 bases from V and 4 bases from J, with 18 bases between. The CDR3 is 14 amino acids. CDR3: CAWSVGEGNQPQHF. CDR3 DNA: TGTGCCTGGAGTGTAGGCGAGGGGAATCAGCCCCAGCATTTT. The whole variable domain, filled in from reference TRBV19 and TRBJ1-5, reads DGGITQSPKYLFRKEGQNVTLSCEQNLNHDAMYWYRQDPGQGLRLIYYSQIVNDFQKGDIAEGYSVSREKKESFPLTVTSAQKNPTAFYLCAWSVGEGNQPQHFGDGTRLSIL.

The chain uses TRBV19 and TRBJ1-1, with D perhaps TRBD1 (6 bases). CDR1 LNHDA and CDR2 SQIVND come from the germline V gene (reference sequence). This CDR3 has 13 amino acids. Trimming took off 3 bases at V and 4 bases at J, with 9 bases between the two ends. The DNA of the CDR3 is TGTGCCAGTAGTATCACAGGGACCACTGAAGCTTTCTTT. Translated: CASSITGTTEAFF.

A few counts support this clonotype. V is TRBV25-1 and J is TRBJ2-2, with 10 nucleotides matching TRBD2. Germline V gene sequence: CDR1 MGHDK, CDR2 SYGVNS. The V segment lost 6 bases and the J segment 7 bases; nucleotides outside the gene matches: 8. This CDR3 is 15 amino acids long. The chain's CDR3 is CASSQNSGGDGELFF. Written as DNA, the CDR3 is TGTGCCAGCAGCCAAAACAGCGGGGGGGACGGGGAGCTGTTTTTT.

This chain joins TRBV10-2 and TRBJ1-1; D may be TRBD1 (6 bases). The CDR3 consists of 15 residues. Per the germline V gene, CDR1 is WSHSY and CDR2 is SAAADI. The ends were cut back, 0 bases at V and 4 bases at J, with 12 bases in the middle. CDR3 region: CASSESGGRSTEAFF. The CDR3 DNA is TGCGCCAGCAGTGAGTCAGGGGGACGGAGCACTGAAGCTTTCTTT.

The DNA of the CDR3 is TGTGCCAGCAGCTGGGCAGGGGGCGCTTTGGGAGATAATTCACCCCTCCACTTT. This gives the protein CASSWAGGALGDNSPLHF. This chain connects TRBV7-3 to TRBJ1-6; 8 bases are a match to TRBD1. Per germline, CDR1 SGHTA and CDR2 FQGTGA. The CDR3 length is 18 residues. Trimming removed 4 bases from V and 5 bases from J; junction bases left unmatched: 13.

The V call is TRBV12-3 or TRBV12-4, the J call TRBJ2-5, with D possibly being TRBD2 (6 bases). V dropped 6 bases and J dropped 5 bases, with 19 bases sitting between them. The CDR3 runs 15 residues. The CDR3 sequence is CASSRRELAGETQYF. The CDR3 bases are TGTGCCAGCAGCCGACGGGAACTAGCTGGCGAGACCCAGTACTTC.

The CDR3 DNA is TGTGCCAGCAGCCACGGACAGCCCTACGAGCAGTACTTC. It translates to CASSHGQPYEQYF. The V call is TRBV7-9, the J call TRBJ2-7, with D perhaps matching TRBD1 (6 bases). V lost 5 bases to trimming and J lost 2 bases, with 10 bases between them. This CDR3 region has 13 residues. Per the germline V gene, CDR1 is SEHNR and CDR2 is FQNEAQ (reference sequence).

The V call is TRBV19, the J call TRBJ1-5; a weak D match, TRBD1 (6 bases). Germline values: CDR1 LNHDA, CDR2 SQIVND (reference sequence). V lost 3 bases and J 10 bases, leaving 22 bases between the germline ends. The CDR3 spans 16 residues. This CDR3 is CASSIWARTALIPQHF. The CDR3 DNA reads as TGTGCCAGTAGTATCTGGGCCCGGACAGCCCTGATCCCCCAGCATTTT.

V gene TRBV14 combines with J gene TRBJ2-7; D may be TRBD1 (5 bases). This CDR3 region has 17 residues. Per the germline V gene, CDR1 is SGHDN and CDR2 is FVKESK. V lost 4 bases and J lost 2, with 21 bases in between. In nucleotides, the CDR3 is TGTGCCAGCAGCCGCCTACCAGGGCCTCCTGGGCCCTACGAGCAGTACTTC. Translation gives CASSRLPGPPGPYEQYF.

This clonotype was picked up a small number of times. The rearrangement links TRBV7-9 to TRBJ2-7; 9 bases agree with TRBD1. CDR3 length: 15 residues. V lost 4 bases and J lost 2; bases outside the gene matches: 6. Germline CDR1 reads SEHNR; CDR2 reads FQNEAQ (reference sequence). DNA for the CDR3: TGTGCCAGCAGCTCCTGGACAGGGGACACCTACGAGCAGTACTTC. It translates to CASSSWTGDTYEQYF.

The table lists this clonotype with many counts. The chain's CDR3 is CAISARGRQTEAFF. The CDR3 DNA follows: TGTGCCATCAGTGCTAGGGGGCGCCAAACTGAAGCTTTCTTT. The chain combines TRBV10-3 with TRBJ1-1; 7 bases line up with TRBD1. This CDR3 spans 14 amino acids. The germline CDR1 and CDR2 sequences are ENHRY and SYGVKD. V lost 4 bases and J lost 5; bases outside the gene matches: 7.

The rearrangement joins TRBV7-2 to TRBJ2-5, with D possibly being TRBD1 (5 bases). The germline V gene has CDR1 SGHTA and CDR2 FQGNSA. The length of the CDR3 is 16 residues. Trimming cost V 2 bases and J 5 bases, with 18 bases left between them. The CDR3 DNA is TGTGCCAGCAGCTTATCCGGCACAGGAATCGGGGAGACCCAGTACTTC. Translated: CASSLSGTGIGETQYF. Filled out from reference TRBV7-2 and TRBJ2-5, the complete variable domain reads GAGVSQSPSNKVTEKGKDVELRCDPISGHTALYWYRQSLGQGLEFLIYFQGNSAPDKSGLPSDRFSAERTGGSVSTLTIQRTQQEDSAVYLCASSLSGTGIGETQYFGPGTRLLVL.

This clonotype was detected ten times or more. This rearrangement joins TRBV12-3 or TRBV12-4 to TRBJ1-1; 9 bases fit TRBD1. The CDR3 runs to 13 residues. V shed 7 bases and J 5 bases; nucleotides not matched to a gene: 5. CDR3 residues: CASTGTGRTEAFF. The CDR3 DNA sequence: TGTGCCAGCACCGGGACAGGGAGGACTGAAGCTTTCTTT.

This clonotype was recorded a few times. The CDR3 nucleotides are TGTGCCAGCAGGCGAACAGGGGGCAGTAAGGGCACTGAAGCTTTCTTT. Residues: CASRRTGGSKGTEAFF. The V and J genes are TRBV7-9 and TRBJ1-1; 9 nucleotides line up with TRBD1. CDR1 is SEHNR, CDR2 FQNEAQ, per germline (reference sequence). The ends lost 6 bases at V and 4 bases at J; junction bases unmatched: 12. This CDR3 is built from 16 residues. Full variable domain (missing parts from reference TRBV7-9 and TRBJ1-1): DTGVSQNPRHKITKRGQNVTFRCDPISEHNRLYWYRQTLGQGPEFLTYFQNEAQLEKSRLLSDRFSAERPKGSFSTLEIQRTEQGDSAMYLCASRRTGGSKGTEAFFGQGTRLTVV.

This clonotype has a count of ten or more. The chain employs TRBV20-1 and TRBJ2-5; D is uncertain. Germline CDR1 reads DFQATT; CDR2 reads SNEGSKA (reference sequence). Trimming stripped 5 bases from V and 1 base from J, with 2 bases between. The CDR3 loop spans 10 amino acids. Written as DNA, the CDR3 is TGCAGTGCTGCCCAAGAGACCCAGTACTTC. Translating it yields CSAAQETQYF.

The chain couples TRBV29-1 to TRBJ1-2, with D hard to call. The CDR3 runs 11 residues. Germline V CDR1 and CDR2: SQVTM, ANQGSEA. In nucleotides, the CDR3 is TGCAGTTTAGCCGCAGTCTATGGCTACACCTTC. This gives the protein CSLAAVYGYTF.

Of note for this clonotype: Given a much more abundant clone one base away, this may be a read error. This chain links TRBV6-1 with TRBJ1-4, with 10 bases matching TRBD1. The CDR3 is 14 residues long. Germline assignment: CDR1 MNHNS and CDR2 SASEGT. V lost 8 bases to trimming and J lost 4 bases; unmatched junction nucleotides: 4. The CDR3 DNA sequence: TGTGCCAGCCGTGGGACAGGGGTTAATGAAAAACTGTTTTTT. It codes for CASRGTGVNEKLFF.

This clonotype was counted a few times. This chain connects TRBV28 to TRBJ2-5; D unclear. Germline lookup yields CDR1 MDHEN and CDR2 SYDVKM. The CDR3 spans 12 residues. V lost 5 bases to trimming and J lost 6 bases, with 10 bases between them. The CDR3 DNA reads as TGTGCCAGCAGTCCCCCCACAAAGACCCAGTACTTC. This gives the protein CASSPPTKTQYF.

The chain joins TRBV9 to TRBJ2-2; D remains unclear. From germline, CDR1 is SGDLS and CDR2 YYNGEE. V was pared by 0 bases and J by 5 bases, with 8 bases between. CDR3 size: 14 residues. The CDR3 region has the DNA TGTGCCAGCAGCGTAGCGGCAAGAACCGGGGAGCTGTTTTTT. Encoded protein: CASSVAARTGELFF.

This clonotype was recorded at least ten times. This chain joins TRBV15 and TRBJ1-1, with 9 bases aligning to TRBD1. This CDR3 is 14 amino acids long. Per germline, CDR1 LNHNV and CDR2 YYDKDF (reference sequence). V dropped 2 bases and J dropped 11; count of bases not matched to a gene: 9. The CDR3 DNA reads TGTGCCACCAGCAGAAGGGGGACAGGGACGGAGGCTTTCTTT. Translating gives CATSRRGTGTEAFF.

This clonotype occurred many times. The chain has TRBV7-6 and TRBJ2-7; 9 bases map to TRBD1. The CDR3 runs to 18 residues. Germline V lookup: CDR1 SGHVS, CDR2 FNYEAQ. With V trimmed by 4 bases and J by 1 base, 14 bases remained unmatched. CDR3 DNA: TGTGCCAGCAGCTCCTACCCCCGAACGGACAGGGGTTCCTACGAGCAGTACTTC. Translation gives CASSSYPRTDRGSYEQYF. The full variable domain, its missing parts supplied by reference TRBV7-6 and TRBJ2-7, is GAGVSQSPRYKVTKRGQDVALRCDPISGHVSLYWYRQALGQGPEFLTYFNYEAQQDKSGLPNDRFSAERPEGSISTLTIQRTEQRDSAMYRCASSSYPRTDRGSYEQYFGPGTRLTVT.